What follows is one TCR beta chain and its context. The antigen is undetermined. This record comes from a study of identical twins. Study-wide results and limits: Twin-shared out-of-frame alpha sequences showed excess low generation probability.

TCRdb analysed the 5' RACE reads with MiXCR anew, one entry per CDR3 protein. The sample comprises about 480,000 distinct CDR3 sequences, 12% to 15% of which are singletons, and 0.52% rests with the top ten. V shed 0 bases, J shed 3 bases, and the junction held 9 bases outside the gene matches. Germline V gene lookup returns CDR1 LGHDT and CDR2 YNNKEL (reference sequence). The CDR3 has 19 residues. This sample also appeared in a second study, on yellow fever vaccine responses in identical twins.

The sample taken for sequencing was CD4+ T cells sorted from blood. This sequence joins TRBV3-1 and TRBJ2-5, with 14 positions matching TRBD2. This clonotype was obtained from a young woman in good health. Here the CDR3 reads CASSQDLRTSGGHKETQYF. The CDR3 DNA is TGTGCCAGCAGCCAAGATCTCCGGACTAGCGGGGGGCACAAAGAGACCCAGTACTTC.